Below, 28 T cell receptor beta chains from the same sample are listed, as sequenced in a study of cytomegalovirus exposure and HLA in healthy donors. PCR primers comprised 60 Vbeta and 13 Jbeta primers. Using immunoSEQ multiplex PCR, the repertoire was profiled, and TCRdb retains in-frame clones only, with some absent. This table has 150,000 to 200,000 clones, 84% appearing once. Sequenced input: PBMCs. These receptors all come from a boy younger than 18 in good health and CMV-seronegative.

The gene calls are TRBV7-2 and TRBJ1-1; no definite D call. The CDR3 is 13 amino acids. The germline gives CDR1 SGHTA, CDR2 FQGNSA. Trimming left V 5 bases short and J 10 bases short, with 17 bases between. Written as DNA, the CDR3 is TGTGCCAGCAGCCCCAACAGAGGGTCTCGAGCTTTCTTT. Translating it yields CASSPNRGSRAFF.

The V and J genes are TRBV2 and TRBJ2-1; 8 nucleotides align to TRBD2. Germline CDR1 SNHLY, CDR2 FYNNEI. This CDR3 region has 12 residues. V was clipped by 6 bases and J by 10 bases; unmatched bases: 5. The CDR3 protein is CASRRERGEQFF. The CDR3 region has the DNA TGTGCCAGCAGACGCGAGCGGGGGGAGCAGTTCTTC.

The rearrangement joins TRBV5-1 to TRBJ2-1, with 10 bases aligning to TRBD2. From germline, CDR1 is SGHRS and CDR2 YFSETQ. CDR3 length: 16 amino acids. With V trimmed by 0 bases and J by 2 bases, 2 bases remained unmatched. CDR3 protein: CASSLGSGGAYNEQFF. The CDR3 DNA sequence: TGCGCCAGCAGCTTGGGCAGCGGGGGGGCCTACAATGAGCAGTTCTTC. The full variable domain, its missing parts supplied by reference TRBV5-1 and TRBJ2-1, is KAGVTQTPRYLIKTRGQQVTLSCSPISGHRSVSWYQQTPGQGLQFLFEYFSETQRNKGNFPGRFSGRQFSNSRSEMNVSTLELGDSALYLCASSLGSGGAYNEQFFGPGTRLTVL.

The chain employs TRBV10-2 and TRBJ2-7; 10 bases map to TRBD1. Germline V gene lookup returns CDR1 WSHSY and CDR2 SAAADI. V lost 3 bases, J lost 0 bases, and 5 bases stayed unmatched. The length of the CDR3 is 16 residues. CDR3 sequence reads: CASSDLRQGASYEQYF. CDR3 bases: TGCGCCAGCAGTGACCTCAGACAGGGGGCCTCCTACGAGCAGTACTTC.

This clone was picked up a small number of times. The chain is built from TRBV19 and TRBJ1-5; D call uncertain. Germline-derived CDR1 and CDR2 are LNHDA and SQIVND (reference sequence). Deletions cut 1 base from V and 7 bases from J, with 11 bases between. This CDR3 has 14 residues. CDR3 sequence: CASSIVEGRQPQHF. The CDR3 bases are TGTGCCAGTAGTATAGTTGAGGGCCGGCAGCCCCAGCATTTT.

This clone was recorded once. This chain uses TRBV4-1 with TRBJ1-4; D might be TRBD1 (6 bases). The CDR3 spans 15 residues. Germline assignment: CDR1 MGHRA and CDR2 YSYEKL. The germline V and J ends were trimmed by 5 bases and 1 base, with 11 bases remaining between them. The CDR3 here is CASSSGGRTNEKLFF. Here the CDR3 DNA reads TGCGCCAGCAGCAGCGGGGGGCGAACTAATGAAAAACTGTTTTTT.

The chain uses TRBV7-9 and TRBJ1-5, with D unresolved. There are 14 residues in the CDR3. The V end was cut by 5 bases, the J end by 3 bases, with 11 bases between. Germline V lookup: CDR1 SEHNR, CDR2 FQNEAQ (reference sequence). The CDR3: CASSPGGFNQPQHF. In DNA, the CDR3 is TGTGCCAGCAGCCCTGGTGGCTTCAATCAGCCCCAGCATTTT.

V and J are TRBV7-2 and TRBJ2-7; 10 bases fit TRBD2. Trimming at V came to 1 base and at J to 3 bases, leaving 6 bases not matched to a gene. The germline CDR1 and CDR2 sequences are SGHTA and FQGNSA. CDR3 length: 16 amino acids. This chain's CDR3 is CASSLEAGLALYEQYF. DNA of the CDR3: TGTGCCAGCAGCTTAGAAGCGGGACTAGCGCTCTACGAGCAGTACTTC.

V gene TRBV30 combines with J gene TRBJ1-5; perhaps TRBD1 as D (6 bases). Germline V gives CDR1 GTSNPN, CDR2 SVGIG (reference sequence). Trimming stripped 0 bases from V and 9 bases from J, with 12 bases between. The CDR3 spans 13 residues. CDR3 sequence reads: CAWSVQGIRPQHF. In DNA form, the CDR3 reads TGTGCCTGGAGTGTACAGGGAATAAGGCCCCAGCATTTT.

The CDR3 loop reads CASSHRADDTEAFF. CDR3 coding DNA: TGCGCCAGCTCCCACAGGGCGGATGACACTGAAGCTTTCTTT. The chain employs TRBV5-1 and TRBJ1-1, with D perhaps TRBD1 (6 bases). The germline V and J ends were trimmed by 7 bases and 3 bases, with 16 bases remaining between them. The CDR3 totals 14 residues. Germline V gene lookup returns CDR1 SGHRS and CDR2 YFSETQ.

The chain joins TRBV9 to TRBJ1-3; D perhaps matches TRBD1 (6 bases). Per germline, CDR1 SGDLS and CDR2 YYNGEE. CDR3 length equals 15 residues. V was pared by 4 bases and J by 4 bases, with 15 bases between. The CDR3 region has the DNA TGTGCCAGCAGCCCTCCGGGGGGCGCGGGAAACACCATATATTTT. Its translation: CASSPPGGAGNTIYF. Drawing the rest from reference TRBV9 and TRBJ1-3, the complete variable domain is DSGVTQTPKHLITATGQRVTLRCSPRSGDLSVYWYQQSLDQGLQFLIQYYNGEERAKGNILERFSAQQFPDLHSELNLSSLELGDSALYFCASSPPGGAGNTIYFGEGSWLTVV.

The chain uses TRBV5-1 and TRBJ2-5, with D possibly being TRBD1 (5 bases). Germline V gene lookup returns CDR1 SGHRS and CDR2 YFSETQ. Trimming stripped 0 bases from V and 5 bases from J, with 14 bases between. The length of the CDR3 is 15 residues. The CDR3 spells CASSLVGAVLETQYF. The CDR3 DNA follows: TGCGCCAGCAGCTTGGTAGGGGCGGTCCTCGAGACCCAGTACTTC.

The V gene is TRBV28, the J gene TRBJ1-2; weak D call: TRBD1 (5 bases). Per germline, CDR1 MDHEN and CDR2 SYDVKM. The CDR3 length is 14 residues. Between the trimmed V and J ends, which lost 6 bases and 4 bases, there was a span of 15 bases. The CDR3 sequence: CASSPGVTLYGYTF. The CDR3 DNA reads as TGTGCCAGCAGCCCGGGGGTAACACTCTATGGCTACACCTTC.

This clone was found once. The V and J genes are TRBV21-1 and TRBJ1-5; the table's D call of TRBD1 was not tested on the DNA. TRBV21-1 is tagged as a pseudogene. The CDR3 contains 18 residues. The CDR3 loop is CASSKNPTGIFGNQPQHF. The CDR3 region has the DNA TGTGCCAGCAGCAAAAACCCGACAGGGATTTTTGGCAATCAGCCCCAGCATTTT.

The V and J genes are TRBV6-1 and TRBJ1-3, with D maybe TRBD1 (6 bases). Trimming left V 1 base short and J 5 bases short, with 9 bases between. This CDR3 is built from 14 residues. Germline V gives CDR1 MNHNS, CDR2 SASEGT. CDR3 amino acids: CASSEVGGRNTIYF. The DNA for the CDR3 is TGTGCCAGCAGTGAAGTCGGGGGGCGAAACACCATATATTTT.

This clone has a handful of counts. The chain joins TRBV10-2 to TRBJ1-2; 8 bases are shared with TRBD1. The CDR3 extends over 14 amino acids. V gave up 6 bases and J gave up 4 bases; unmatched junction bases: 7. Germline V CDR1 and CDR2: WSHSY, SAAADI. The CDR3 protein is CASRAGTGSYGYTF. CDR3 DNA: TGCGCCAGCAGGGCTGGGACAGGATCCTATGGCTACACCTTC.

This clone is a singleton in its sample. The rearrangement links TRBV13 to TRBJ1-4, with 8 bases matching TRBD1. In germline, CDR1 is PRHDT, CDR2 FYEKMQ (reference sequence). The V and J ends lost 4 bases and 7 bases, in that order; junction bases with no gene match: 11. The CDR3 consists of 16 residues. CDR3 nucleotide sequence: TGTGCCAGCAGCTCCCCCCGGGACAGGAAAGGTGAAAAACTGTTTTTT. Protein sequence: CASSSPRDRKGEKLFF.

The chain uses TRBV5-4 and TRBJ1-2; a possible D gene is TRBD1 (6 bases). In germline, CDR1 is SGHNT, CDR2 YYREEE (reference sequence). The ends were cut back, 0 bases at V and 4 bases at J, with 19 bases in the middle. The CDR3 runs 17 residues. In DNA form, the CDR3 reads TGTGCCAGCAGCTTGGACCGGATCGCAGGGGCCTCCTATGGCTACACCTTC. Residues: CASSLDRIAGASYGYTF.

This rearrangement joins TRBV27 to TRBJ2-1; 9 bases are a match to TRBD1. Germline CDR1 MNHEY, CDR2 SMNVEV (reference sequence). The CDR3 has 14 amino acids. Trimming at V came to 2 bases and at J to 12 bases, leaving 8 bases not matched to a gene. The CDR3 DNA reads TGTGCCAGCAGTTTAACACAGGGGGCGCGGGTGCAGTTCTTC. It translates to CASSLTQGARVQFF.

This sequence joins TRBV9 and TRBJ1-3; D is possibly TRBD1 (5 bases). In germline, CDR1 is SGDLS, CDR2 YYNGEE. CDR3 size: 16 residues. Trimming left V 0 bases short and J 0 bases short, with 10 bases between. The CDR3 DNA reads TGTGCCAGCAGCGTAGCTTCGGGGGTCTCTGGAAACACCATATATTTT. Translation gives CASSVASGVSGNTIYF.

The genes are TRBV30 and TRBJ1-5; the D gene is possibly TRBD1 (6 bases). Germline-derived CDR1 and CDR2 are GTSNPN and SVGIG (reference sequence). This CDR3 has 14 amino acids. Trimming cost V 1 base and J 2 bases, with 9 bases left between them. The CDR3 loop reads CAWSGGPGNQPQHF. The CDR3, as DNA: TGTGCCTGGAGTGGGGGGCCAGGCAATCAGCCCCAGCATTTT.

J is TRBJ2-7 and V is TRBV5-1; the match to TRBD1 covers 7 bases. The CDR3 sequence is 15 residues long. The V gene end was trimmed by 4 bases and the J gene end by 2 bases; junction bases not matched to a gene: 9. CDR1 is SGHRS, CDR2 YFSETQ, per germline. The CDR3 nucleotides are TGCGCCAGCAGCCCCCAGCGACAGGGTCCCTACGAGCAGTACTTC. Translated: CASSPQRQGPYEQYF.

This sequence joins TRBV5-1 and TRBJ2-6; D is unclear. From germline, CDR1 is SGHRS and CDR2 YFSETQ. The CDR3 is 17 residues long. The germline V and J ends were trimmed by 1 base and 0 bases, with 11 bases remaining between them. For the CDR3, the DNA is TGCGCCAGCAGCTTGCAGGTTCGTGACTCTGGGGCCAACGTCCTGACTTTC. Translation gives CASSLQVRDSGANVLTF.

The chain carries TRBV27 and TRBJ2-7; TRBD1 might be the D (6 bases). The CDR3 sequence is 16 residues long. Germline CDR1 and CDR2: MNHEY and SMNVEV (reference sequence). V shed 7 bases and J shed 3 bases, with 22 bases lying between them. Written as DNA, the CDR3 is TGTGCCAGCACCCCGTCTTGGGGACACATAAACTACGAGCAGTACTTC. This codes for CASTPSWGHINYEQYF.

V gene TRBV7-2 combines with J gene TRBJ1-1; no reliable D call. This CDR3 contains 12 residues. Germline V gene lookup returns CDR1 SGHTA and CDR2 FQGNSA. Trimming shortened V by 5 bases and J by 0 bases, and 4 bases separated the two germline ends. CDR3 DNA: TGTGCCAGCAGCGTAATGAACACTGAAGCTTTCTTT. Protein: CASSVMNTEAFF.

This clone was observed once. The V call is TRBV5-4, the J call TRBJ2-7, with 16 bases that match TRBD2. Trimming removed 5 bases from V and 3 bases from J; junction bases left unmatched: 8. Looked up from germline, CDR1 is SGHNT and CDR2 is YYREEE (reference sequence). The CDR3 has 17 residues. The CDR3 reads CASSLPGTSGRDYEQYF. The DNA of the CDR3 is TGTGCCAGCAGTCTCCCCGGGACTAGCGGGAGGGACTACGAGCAGTACTTC.

This rearrangement joins TRBV28 to TRBJ2-5; 11 bases are a match to TRBD2. Germline trimming cut 6 bases from V and 3 bases from J; bases unmatched to any gene: 6. The length of the CDR3 is 15 residues. Germline V gene sequence: CDR1 MDHEN, CDR2 SYDVKM. CDR3 in DNA: TGTGCCAGCAGCCGCGGGACTAGCGGTAAAGAGACCCAGTACTTC. Translating it yields CASSRGTSGKETQYF.

The V and J genes are TRBV30 and TRBJ2-3; D remains unclear. This CDR3 has 13 residues. V lost 2 bases, J lost 1 base, and 7 bases lay in between. Germline CDR1 GTSNPN, CDR2 SVGIG (reference sequence). The DNA of the CDR3 is TGTGCCTGGAGTAGACTTCGCACAGATACGCAGTATTTT. This codes for CAWSRLRTDTQYF.